A selection of T cell receptor beta chains follows, all from one sample in a study of T cell responses to AZD1222 COVID-19 vaccine. Profiled with immunoSEQ multiplex PCR; TCRdb holds only in-frame clones, not every one. The sample lists about 130,000 clones, more than 75% occurring once. The sample here was peripheral blood, taken on day 0 of AZD1222 vaccination. These receptors came from an adult in good health. The CDR3 runs from the conserved cysteine through the conserved F or W. D genes are given only for firm matches. Expanded clones get a size class; other rows say once, few or many, or leave the size out.

d_call: NA; j_call: TRBJ2-1; v_call: TRBV4-2; clone_size: NA; cdr3_nt: TGTGCCAGCAGCCAAGATCCTCAAGGTGAGCAGTTCTTC; cdr3_aa: CASSQDPQGEQFF
d_call: NA; j_call: TRBJ2-5; v_call: TRBV7-9; clone_size: NA; cdr3_nt: TGTGCCAGCAGCTTAACAGCTTGGGAGACCCAGTACTTC; cdr3_aa: CASSLTAWETQYF
d_call: NA; j_call: TRBJ1-1; v_call: TRBV5-1; clone_size: NA; cdr3_nt: TGCGCCAGCAGCCCGGCCGCCAGGGTTGCTGAAGCTTTCTTT; cdr3_aa: CASSPAARVAEAFF
d_call: NA; j_call: TRBJ1-1; v_call: TRBV5-1; clone_size: NA; cdr3_nt: TGCGCCAGCAGCTTGACAGGAGAGAACACTGAAGCTTTCTTT; cdr3_aa: CASSLTGENTEAFF
d_call: NA; j_call: TRBJ1-1; v_call: TRBV7-9; clone_size: NA; cdr3_nt: TGTGCCAGCAGCTTCGCGACAGGCGGAGAAGAAGCTTTCTTT; cdr3_aa: CASSFATGGEEAFF
d_call: NA; j_call: TRBJ1-2; v_call: TRBV5-4; clone_size: NA; cdr3_nt: TGTGCCAGCAGCTTGGCGGCCAGGGAGGGCTACACCTTC; cdr3_aa: CASSLAAREGYTF
d_call: NA; j_call: TRBJ2-2; v_call: TRBV7-9; clone_size: NA; cdr3_nt: TGTGCCAGCAAAAGGGACCCTATTTTCTACACCGGGGAGCTGTTTTTT; cdr3_aa: CASKRDPIFYTGELFF
d_call: TRBD2; j_call: TRBJ2-2; v_call: TRBV7-2; clone_size: NA; cdr3_nt: TGTGCCAGCAGCTTAGGGACTAGCTTTGGCGGGGAGCTGTTTTTT; cdr3_aa: CASSLGTSFGGELFF
d_call: TRBD1; j_call: TRBJ1-6; v_call: TRBV19; clone_size: NA; cdr3_nt: TGTGCCAGTAGCACCGGACAGGGCTATAATTCACCCCTCCACTTT; cdr3_aa: CASSTGQGYNSPLHF
d_call: NA; j_call: TRBJ2-2; v_call: TRBV12-3/TRBV12-4; clone_size: NA; cdr3_nt: TGTGCCAGCAGCCTGTACACCGGGGAGCTGTTTTTT; cdr3_aa: CASSLYTGELFF
d_call: TRBD1; j_call: TRBJ1-2; v_call: TRBV18; clone_size: NA; cdr3_nt: TGTGCCAGCTCACGGAAGGCCGGGACAGGGGGCAACTATGGCTACACCTTC; cdr3_aa: CASSRKAGTGGNYGYTF
d_call: NA; j_call: TRBJ1-1; v_call: TRBV27; clone_size: NA; cdr3_nt: TGTGCCAGCAGTTTATCAGGGCGGAACACTGAAGCTTTCTTT; cdr3_aa: CASSLSGRNTEAFF
d_call: NA; j_call: TRBJ1-2; v_call: TRBV12-3/TRBV12-4; clone_size: NA; cdr3_nt: TGTGCCAGCAGCACGGTAGCGGCGGATGGCTACACCTTC; cdr3_aa: CASSTVAADGYTF
d_call: NA; j_call: TRBJ1-1; v_call: TRBV10-3; clone_size: NA; cdr3_nt: TGTGCCATCAGTGGAGGGGTGACTGAAGCTTTCTTT; cdr3_aa: CAISGGVTEAFF
d_call: TRBD1; j_call: TRBJ2-7; v_call: TRBV28; clone_size: once; cdr3_nt: TGTGCCAGCTTTAGACAGGGAACCTCCTACGAGCAGTACTTC; cdr3_aa: CASFRQGTSYEQYF
d_call: NA; j_call: TRBJ1-1; v_call: TRBV7-6; clone_size: NA; cdr3_nt: TGTGCCAGCAGCTTGGAGAGGAACACTGAAGCTTTCTTT; cdr3_aa: CASSLERNTEAFF
d_call: NA; j_call: TRBJ1-1; v_call: TRBV18; clone_size: NA; cdr3_nt: TGTGCCAGCTCCCCAAGACAGGTACCGAACACTGAAGCTTTCTTT; cdr3_aa: CASSPRQVPNTEAFF
d_call: TRBD1; j_call: TRBJ1-5; v_call: TRBV2; clone_size: NA; cdr3_nt: TGTGCCAGCTACACAGGGGACAATCAGCCCCAGCATTTT; cdr3_aa: CASYTGDNQPQHF
d_call: NA; j_call: TRBJ2-3; v_call: TRBV3-1/TRBV3-2; clone_size: NA; cdr3_nt: TGTGCCAGCAGCCAAGACCCTTCCTGGGGACCACAGAATACGCAGTATTTT; cdr3_aa: CASSQDPSWGPQNTQYF
d_call: NA; j_call: TRBJ2-3; v_call: TRBV25-1; clone_size: NA; cdr3_nt: TGTGCCAGCAGTGGCCCGCTTGGCGGGGGCGCAGATACGCAGTATTTT; cdr3_aa: CASSGPLGGGADTQYF
d_call: NA; j_call: TRBJ2-2; v_call: TRBV5-1; clone_size: NA; cdr3_nt: TGCGCCAGCAGCTTCAGGGGACCGAACACCGGGGAGCTGTTTTTT; cdr3_aa: CASSFRGPNTGELFF
d_call: TRBD1; j_call: TRBJ1-6; v_call: TRBV9; clone_size: NA; cdr3_nt: TGTGCCAGCCGGACCGGGACAGAGAATTCACCCCTCCACTTT; cdr3_aa: CASRTGTENSPLHF
d_call: NA; j_call: TRBJ1-1; v_call: TRBV6-2/TRBV6-3; clone_size: NA; cdr3_nt: TGTGCCAGCAGCTCGGACTCCCACGAATGGACTGAAGCTTTCTTT; cdr3_aa: CASSSDSHEWTEAFF
d_call: NA; j_call: TRBJ1-5; v_call: TRBV5-6; clone_size: NA; cdr3_nt: TGTGCCAGCAGCTTGATGGGGAATCAGCCCCAGCATTTT; cdr3_aa: CASSLMGNQPQHF
d_call: TRBD1; j_call: TRBJ2-1; v_call: TRBV12-3/TRBV12-4; clone_size: NA; cdr3_nt: TGTGCCAGCAACATAAACCGGGACAGCCAGTTCTTC; cdr3_aa: CASNINRDSQFF
d_call: NA; j_call: TRBJ2-3; v_call: TRBV10-2; clone_size: NA; cdr3_nt: TGCGCCAGCAGTGAGTCTACCCGAGCGGGCCCAGATACGCAGTATTTT; cdr3_aa: CASSESTRAGPDTQYF
d_call: TRBD1; j_call: TRBJ2-7; v_call: TRBV28; clone_size: once; cdr3_nt: TGTGCCAGTGGGACAGGGGAGGTCGAGCAGTACTTC; cdr3_aa: CASGTGEVEQYF
d_call: NA; j_call: TRBJ2-7; v_call: TRBV6-1; clone_size: NA; cdr3_nt: TGTGCCAGCAGTGAAGTTGATCAATACTACGAGCAGTACTTC; cdr3_aa: CASSEVDQYYEQYF
d_call: TRBD2; j_call: TRBJ2-7; v_call: TRBV7-2; clone_size: NA; cdr3_nt: TGTGCCAGCAGCTCCCTAGCGGGAGGCACCTACGAGCAGTACTTC; cdr3_aa: CASSSLAGGTYEQYF
d_call: NA; j_call: TRBJ2-7; v_call: TRBV4-2; clone_size: NA; cdr3_nt: TGTGCCAGCAGCCGCGGGACAGAGTATTCCTACGAGCAGTACTTC; cdr3_aa: CASSRGTEYSYEQYF
d_call: NA; j_call: TRBJ2-3; v_call: TRBV3-1/TRBV3-2; clone_size: NA; cdr3_nt: TGTGCCAGCAGCCGATCAATCGACAGGTTCGGGACAGATACGCAGTATTTT; cdr3_aa: CASSRSIDRFGTDTQYF
d_call: TRBD1; j_call: TRBJ2-7; v_call: TRBV28; clone_size: NA; cdr3_nt: TGTGCCAGCAGTTTAAGGGGACAGGGGCGCGAGCAGTACTTC; cdr3_aa: CASSLRGQGREQYF
d_call: NA; j_call: TRBJ2-7; v_call: TRBV3-1/TRBV3-2; clone_size: NA; cdr3_nt: TGTGCCAGCAGCCAAGCTGGCCATGGGGGCGAGCAGTACTTC; cdr3_aa: CASSQAGHGGEQYF
d_call: NA; j_call: TRBJ2-2; v_call: TRBV6-1; clone_size: NA; cdr3_nt: TGTGCCAGCCGAGGGCAGTTGAACACCGGGGAGCTGTTTTTT; cdr3_aa: CASRGQLNTGELFF
d_call: NA; j_call: TRBJ2-5; v_call: TRBV9; clone_size: few; cdr3_nt: TGTGCCAGCAGCGTGACAGGAGCTAGCGAGACCCAGTACTTC; cdr3_aa: CASSVTGASETQYF
d_call: TRBD2; j_call: TRBJ2-2; v_call: TRBV5-4; clone_size: NA; cdr3_nt: TGTGCCAGCAGCTTGGCGGGAGGAGGGAACACCGGGGAGCTGTTTTTT; cdr3_aa: CASSLAGGGNTGELFF
d_call: NA; j_call: TRBJ2-3; v_call: TRBV6-5; clone_size: NA; cdr3_nt: TGTGCCAGCAGTTTGACCGGTCCCAACACAGATACGCAGTATTTT; cdr3_aa: CASSLTGPNTDTQYF
d_call: NA; j_call: TRBJ1-6; v_call: TRBV3-1/TRBV3-2; clone_size: NA; cdr3_nt: TGTGCCAGCAGCCAACGGGGTTACAATTCACCCCTCCACTTT; cdr3_aa: CASSQRGYNSPLHF
d_call: TRBD1; j_call: TRBJ2-3; v_call: TRBV10-3; clone_size: NA; cdr3_nt: TGTGCCATCAGCCAGGGGGCGAGTGGAGATACGCAGTATTTT; cdr3_aa: CAISQGASGDTQYF
d_call: NA; j_call: TRBJ1-3; v_call: TRBV25-1; clone_size: few; cdr3_nt: TGTGCCACCCTCACTGGCGGGGGACATGGAAACACCATATATTTT; cdr3_aa: CATLTGGGHGNTIYF
d_call: NA; j_call: TRBJ1-6; v_call: TRBV7-9; clone_size: NA; cdr3_nt: TGTGCCAGCAGCTTAGCGCACCCCAATGGTAGGAATTCACCCCTCCACTTT; cdr3_aa: CASSLAHPNGRNSPLHF
d_call: NA; j_call: TRBJ2-5; v_call: TRBV5-6; clone_size: NA; cdr3_nt: TGTGCCAGCAGCTTGGGCGAGGGAGAGACCCAGTACTTC; cdr3_aa: CASSLGEGETQYF
d_call: NA; j_call: TRBJ2-3; v_call: TRBV30; clone_size: NA; cdr3_nt: TGTGCCTGGAGTGGGGGGGTCAACACAGATACGCAGTATTTT; cdr3_aa: CAWSGGVNTDTQYF
d_call: NA; j_call: TRBJ2-3; v_call: TRBV6-5; clone_size: NA; cdr3_nt: TGTGCCAGCAGTTACACGGCCGGGGACACAGATACGCAGTATTTT; cdr3_aa: CASSYTAGDTDTQYF
d_call: TRBD2; j_call: TRBJ2-2; v_call: TRBV24-1; clone_size: NA; cdr3_nt: TGTGCCACCAGTGATTGGGGAGGGAAGGATAATTCCGGGGAGCTGTTTTTT; cdr3_aa: CATSDWGGKDNSGELFF
d_call: TRBD1; j_call: TRBJ1-1; v_call: TRBV6-6; clone_size: NA; cdr3_nt: TGTGCCAGCAATTGGGTGATACAGGGGTATACTGAAGCTTTCTTT; cdr3_aa: CASNWVIQGYTEAFF
d_call: TRBD2; j_call: TRBJ2-7; v_call: TRBV27; clone_size: NA; cdr3_nt: TGTGCCAGCAGTTTAGTAGCGGGAGGGTACTACGAGCAGTACTTC; cdr3_aa: CASSLVAGGYYEQYF
d_call: TRBD2; j_call: TRBJ2-7; v_call: TRBV5-6; clone_size: NA; cdr3_nt: TGTGCCAGCAGGGATAGCGGGAGCGGATACGAGCAGTACTTC; cdr3_aa: CASRDSGSGYEQYF
d_call: NA; j_call: TRBJ1-1; v_call: TRBV9; clone_size: NA; cdr3_nt: TGTGCCAGCAGCGTAGAGTGGACAGACACTGAAGCTTTCTTT; cdr3_aa: CASSVEWTDTEAFF
d_call: TRBD2; j_call: TRBJ2-7; v_call: TRBV3-1/TRBV3-2; clone_size: NA; cdr3_nt: TGTGCCAGCAGCGAACCTAGCGGGAGCAGTCGCTACGAGCAGTACTTC; cdr3_aa: CASSEPSGSSRYEQYF
d_call: NA; j_call: TRBJ1-2; v_call: TRBV27; clone_size: NA; cdr3_nt: TGTGCCAGCAGTTTATCACAGGACACACCTTATGGCTACACCTTC; cdr3_aa: CASSLSQDTPYGYTF
d_call: NA; j_call: TRBJ2-1; v_call: TRBV4-1; clone_size: few; cdr3_nt: TGCGCCAGCAGCCCCGTTCGGAACAATGAGCAGTTCTTC; cdr3_aa: CASSPVRNNEQFF
d_call: NA; j_call: TRBJ2-3; v_call: TRBV28; clone_size: NA; cdr3_nt: TGTGCCAGCAGTTTCATCGGGGGCCGCACAGATACGCAGTATTTT; cdr3_aa: CASSFIGGRTDTQYF
d_call: NA; j_call: TRBJ1-2; v_call: TRBV28; clone_size: NA; cdr3_nt: TGTGCCAGCAGTTTAGCGGGCAACCCACCCAGTGGCTACACCTTC; cdr3_aa: CASSLAGNPPSGYTF
d_call: NA; j_call: TRBJ1-2; v_call: TRBV2; clone_size: NA; cdr3_nt: TGTGCCAGCAGCACACGATTAGGGGTTGGCTACACCTTC; cdr3_aa: CASSTRLGVGYTF
d_call: NA; j_call: TRBJ1-4; v_call: TRBV6-2/TRBV6-3; clone_size: NA; cdr3_nt: TGTGCCAGCAGTTACTCGATTCGACCCGATATTCAAGAAAAACTGTTTTTT; cdr3_aa: CASSYSIRPDIQEKLFF
d_call: TRBD1; j_call: TRBJ1-5; v_call: TRBV7-2; clone_size: NA; cdr3_nt: TGTGCCACTTCGGCGACAGGGGGCAATCAGCCCCAGCATTTT; cdr3_aa: CATSATGGNQPQHF
d_call: NA; j_call: TRBJ2-3; v_call: TRBV18; clone_size: NA; cdr3_nt: TGTGCCAGCTCAGGGGGCCCGCCAGATACGCAGTATTTT; cdr3_aa: CASSGGPPDTQYF
d_call: NA; j_call: TRBJ1-1; v_call: TRBV10-3; clone_size: NA; cdr3_nt: TGTGCCATGACCTTCGGCGAGAACACTGAAGCTTTCTTT; cdr3_aa: CAMTFGENTEAFF
d_call: TRBD1; j_call: TRBJ1-1; v_call: TRBV7-6; clone_size: NA; cdr3_nt: TGTGCCAGCAGCTTGAATCGACAGGGGGGGCTAAAGACTGAAGCTTTCTTT; cdr3_aa: CASSLNRQGGLKTEAFF